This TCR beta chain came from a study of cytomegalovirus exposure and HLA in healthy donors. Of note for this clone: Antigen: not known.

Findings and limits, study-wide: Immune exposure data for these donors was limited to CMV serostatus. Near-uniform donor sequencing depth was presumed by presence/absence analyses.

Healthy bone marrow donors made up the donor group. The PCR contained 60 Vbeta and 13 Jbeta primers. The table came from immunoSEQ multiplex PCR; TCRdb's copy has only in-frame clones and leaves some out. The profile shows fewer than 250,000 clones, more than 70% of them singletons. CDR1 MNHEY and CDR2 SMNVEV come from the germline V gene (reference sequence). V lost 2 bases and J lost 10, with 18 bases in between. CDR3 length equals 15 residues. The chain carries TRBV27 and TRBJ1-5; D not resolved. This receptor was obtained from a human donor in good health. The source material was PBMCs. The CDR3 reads CASSLTPIGIPPQHF. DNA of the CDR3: TGTGCCAGCAGTTTAACCCCAATCGGGATCCCACCCCAGCATTTT.